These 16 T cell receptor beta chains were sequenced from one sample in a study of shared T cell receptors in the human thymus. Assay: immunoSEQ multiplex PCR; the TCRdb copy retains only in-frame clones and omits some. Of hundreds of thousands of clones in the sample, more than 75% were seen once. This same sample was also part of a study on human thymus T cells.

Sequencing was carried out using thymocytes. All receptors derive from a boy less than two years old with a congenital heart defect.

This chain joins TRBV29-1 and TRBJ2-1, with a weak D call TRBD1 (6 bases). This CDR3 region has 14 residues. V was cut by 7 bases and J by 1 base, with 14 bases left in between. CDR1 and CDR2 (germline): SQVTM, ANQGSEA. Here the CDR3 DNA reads TGCAGCGGACTCACAGGGATATCCTACAATGAGCAGTTCTTC. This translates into CSGLTGISYNEQFF.

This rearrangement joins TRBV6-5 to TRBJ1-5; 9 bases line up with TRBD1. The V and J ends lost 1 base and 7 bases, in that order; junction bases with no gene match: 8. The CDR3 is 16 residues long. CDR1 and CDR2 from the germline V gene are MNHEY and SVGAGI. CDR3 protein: CASSYLGQGVNQPQHF. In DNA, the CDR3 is TGTGCCAGCAGTTACTTGGGACAGGGAGTCAACCAGCCCCAGCATTTT.

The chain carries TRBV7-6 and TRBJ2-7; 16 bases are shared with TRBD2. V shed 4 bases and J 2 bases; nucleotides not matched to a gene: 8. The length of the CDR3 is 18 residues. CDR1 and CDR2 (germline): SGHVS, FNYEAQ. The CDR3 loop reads CASSSGTSGRDGPYEQYF. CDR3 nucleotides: TGTGCCAGCAGCTCCGGGACTAGCGGGAGGGACGGGCCCTACGAGCAGTACTTC. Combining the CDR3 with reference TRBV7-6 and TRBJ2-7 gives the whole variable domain GAGVSQSPRYKVTKRGQDVALRCDPISGHVSLYWYRQALGQGPEFLTYFNYEAQQDKSGLPNDRFSAERPEGSISTLTIQRTEQRDSAMYRCASSSGTSGRDGPYEQYFGPGTRLTVT.

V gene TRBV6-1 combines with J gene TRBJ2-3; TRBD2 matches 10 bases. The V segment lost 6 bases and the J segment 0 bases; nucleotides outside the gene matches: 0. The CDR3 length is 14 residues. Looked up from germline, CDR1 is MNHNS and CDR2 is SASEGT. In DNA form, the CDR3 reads TGTGCCAGCAGGGGACTAGCGAGCACAGATACGCAGTATTTT. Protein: CASRGLASTDTQYF.

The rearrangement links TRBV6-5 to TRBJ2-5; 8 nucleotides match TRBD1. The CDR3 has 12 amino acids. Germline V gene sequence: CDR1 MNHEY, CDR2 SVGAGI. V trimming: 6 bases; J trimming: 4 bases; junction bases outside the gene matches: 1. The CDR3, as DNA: TGTGCCAGCAGCGGACAGGGAGAGACCCAGTACTTC. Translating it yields CASSGQGETQYF.

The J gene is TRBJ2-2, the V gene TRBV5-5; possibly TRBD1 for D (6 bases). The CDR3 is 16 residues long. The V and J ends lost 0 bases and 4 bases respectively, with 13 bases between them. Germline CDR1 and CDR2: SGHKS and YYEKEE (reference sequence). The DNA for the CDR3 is TGTGCCAGCAGCTTGGGGACAGCTAGACCCACCGGGGAGCTGTTTTTT. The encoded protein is CASSLGTARPTGELFF. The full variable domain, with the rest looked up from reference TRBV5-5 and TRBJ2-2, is DAGVTQSPTHLIKTRGQQVTLRCSPISGHKSVSWYQQVLGQGPQFIFQYYEKEERGRGNFPDRFSARQFPNYSSELNVNALLLGDSALYLCASSLGTARPTGELFFGEGSRLTVL.

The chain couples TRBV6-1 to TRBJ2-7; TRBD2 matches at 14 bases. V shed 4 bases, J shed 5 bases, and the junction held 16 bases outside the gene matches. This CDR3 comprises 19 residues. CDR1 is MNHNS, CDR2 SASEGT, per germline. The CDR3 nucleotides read TGTGCCAGCAGTGGGGGAGGGACTAGCGGGAGTAAGAGGCTCCACGAGCAGTACTTC. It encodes CASSGGGTSGSKRLHEQYF.

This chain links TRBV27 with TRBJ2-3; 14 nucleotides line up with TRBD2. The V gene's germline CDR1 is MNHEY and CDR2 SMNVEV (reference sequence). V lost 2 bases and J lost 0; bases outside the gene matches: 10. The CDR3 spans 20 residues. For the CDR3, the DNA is TGTGCCAGCAGTTTAAGTGGCGGGACTAGCGGGAGAAAAAGCACAGATACGCAGTATTTT. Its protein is CASSLSGGTSGRKSTDTQYF.

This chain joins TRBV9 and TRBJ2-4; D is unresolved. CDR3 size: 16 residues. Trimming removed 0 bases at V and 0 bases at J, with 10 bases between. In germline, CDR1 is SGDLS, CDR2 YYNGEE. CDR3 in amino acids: CASSVGSSLAKNIQYF. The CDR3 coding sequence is TGTGCCAGCAGCGTAGGGTCCTCACTAGCCAAAAACATTCAGTACTTC.

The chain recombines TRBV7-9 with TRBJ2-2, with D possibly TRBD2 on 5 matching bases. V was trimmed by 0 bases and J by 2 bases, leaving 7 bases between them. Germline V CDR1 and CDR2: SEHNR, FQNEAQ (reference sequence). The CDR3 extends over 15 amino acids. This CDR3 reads CASSLAGRNTGELFF. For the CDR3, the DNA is TGTGCCAGCAGCTTAGCAGGGAGAAACACCGGGGAGCTGTTTTTT.

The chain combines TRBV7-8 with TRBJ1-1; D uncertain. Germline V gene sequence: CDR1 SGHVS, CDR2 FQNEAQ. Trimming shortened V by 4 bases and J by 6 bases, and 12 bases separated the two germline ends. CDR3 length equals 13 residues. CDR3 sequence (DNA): TGTGCCAGCAGCTGCGGATTGATGGCTGAAGCTTTCTTT. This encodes CASSCGLMAEAFF.

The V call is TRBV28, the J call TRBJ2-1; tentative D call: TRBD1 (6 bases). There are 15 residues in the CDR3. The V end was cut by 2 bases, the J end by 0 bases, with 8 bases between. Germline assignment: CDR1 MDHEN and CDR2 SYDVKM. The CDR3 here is CASSLQGPSYNEQFF. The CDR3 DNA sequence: TGTGCCAGCAGTTTACAGGGGCCCTCCTACAATGAGCAGTTCTTC.

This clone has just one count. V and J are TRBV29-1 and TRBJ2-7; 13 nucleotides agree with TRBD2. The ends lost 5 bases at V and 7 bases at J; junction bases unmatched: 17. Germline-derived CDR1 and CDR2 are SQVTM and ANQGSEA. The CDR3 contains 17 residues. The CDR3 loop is CSVRPGLAGSFLGEQYF. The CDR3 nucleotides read TGCAGCGTTCGACCGGGACTAGCGGGATCATTCCTGGGGGAGCAGTACTTC.

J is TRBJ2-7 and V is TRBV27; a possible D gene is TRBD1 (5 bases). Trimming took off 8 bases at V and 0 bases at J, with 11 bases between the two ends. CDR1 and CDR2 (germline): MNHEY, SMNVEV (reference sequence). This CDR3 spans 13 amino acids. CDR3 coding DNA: TGTGCCAGCTCGCAGGACAACTCCTACGAGCAGTACTTC. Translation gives CASSQDNSYEQYF.

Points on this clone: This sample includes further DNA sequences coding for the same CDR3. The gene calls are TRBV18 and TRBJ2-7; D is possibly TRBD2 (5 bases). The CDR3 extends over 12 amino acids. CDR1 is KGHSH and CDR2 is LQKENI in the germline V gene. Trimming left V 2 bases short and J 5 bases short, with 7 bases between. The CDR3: CASSPRGNEQYF. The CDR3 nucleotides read TGTGCCAGCTCACCAAGAGGGAACGAGCAGTACTTC.

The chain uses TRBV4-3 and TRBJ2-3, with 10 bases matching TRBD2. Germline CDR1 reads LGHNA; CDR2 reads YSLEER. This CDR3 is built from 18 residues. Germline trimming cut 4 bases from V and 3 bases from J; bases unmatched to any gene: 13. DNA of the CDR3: TGCGCCAGCAGCCCCCTCCGGCTAGCGGGAGAAGGGACAGATACGCAGTATTTT. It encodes CASSPLRLAGEGTDTQYF.